These T cell receptor beta chains were read from a single sample in a study of CD8 T cells in ankylosing spondylitis. From the 5' RACE reads, TCRdb called clonotypes with MiXCR, one entry per CDR3 protein. Of some 300,000 distinct CDR3 sequences listed, under 25% are singletons. Sequencing used blood, either unsorted or a sorted T cell fraction (not recorded which). The receptors here all came from a female donor with ankylosing spondylitis or in good health (not recorded which). Each CDR3 is given with its conserved first and last residue. The D gene is left open where the match is weak. Clone sizes are given selectively: once, few, many, or a class where the clone is expanded.

V	D	J	size	CDR3	DNA
TRBV7-2	NA	TRBJ1-2	NA	CASTENHVEGYTF	TGTGCCAGCACCGAAAACCACGTAGAAGGCTACACCTTC
TRBV4-3	TRBD2	TRBJ2-3	NA	CASSQGLAGDTRYF	TGCGCCAGCAGCCAAGGACTAGCGGGAGATACGCGGTATTTT
TRBV10-1	NA	TRBJ2-7	NA	CASSEGGYSGEQYF	TGCGCCAGCAGTGAAGGAGGGTATAGTGGCGAGCAGTACTTC
TRBV20-1	NA	TRBJ1-2	NA	CSATDSNYGYTF	TGCAGTGCAACGGACAGTAACTATGGCTACACCTTC
TRBV18	NA	TRBJ2-1	few	CASSLLGSASEEQFF	TGTGCCAGCTCCCTATTGGGATCCGCGTCCGAGGAGCAGTTCTTC
TRBV12-3/TRBV12-4	NA	TRBJ2-1	NA	CASRHGSGNEQFF	TGTGCCAGCAGACACGGGTCGGGCAATGAGCAGTTCTTC
TRBV7-9	NA	TRBJ1-5	few	CASSLAGPGDQPQHF	TGTGCCAGCAGCTTAGCGGGACCGGGAGATCAGCCCCAGCATTTT
TRBV15	TRBD1	TRBJ2-2	few	CATSKGGSDTGELFF	TGTGCCACCAGCAAAGGGGGCTCGGACACCGGGGAGCTGTTTTTT
TRBV29-1	NA	TRBJ1-1	NA	CSSEVDTEAFF	TGCAGCTCTGAGGTCGACACTGAAGCTTTCTTT
TRBV7-2	NA	TRBJ2-1	NA	CASSPVVGVGNEQFF	TGTGCCAGCAGCCCCGTGGTGGGAGTAGGCAATGAGCAGTTCTTC